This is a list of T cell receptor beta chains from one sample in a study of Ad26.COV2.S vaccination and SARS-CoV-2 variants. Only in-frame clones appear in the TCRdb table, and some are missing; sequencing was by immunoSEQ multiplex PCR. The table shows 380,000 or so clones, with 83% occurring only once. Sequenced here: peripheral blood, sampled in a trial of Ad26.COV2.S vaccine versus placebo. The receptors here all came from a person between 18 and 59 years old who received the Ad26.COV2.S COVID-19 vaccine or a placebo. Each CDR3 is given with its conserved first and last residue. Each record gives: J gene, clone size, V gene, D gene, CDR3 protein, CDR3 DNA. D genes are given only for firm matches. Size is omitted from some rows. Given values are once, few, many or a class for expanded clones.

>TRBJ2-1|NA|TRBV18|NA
CASLHRDGDEQFF
TGTGCCAGCCTACACAGGGACGGGGATGAGCAGTTCTTC
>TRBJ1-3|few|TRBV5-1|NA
CASTPGTAGNTIYF
TGCGCCAGCACCCCTGGGACGGCTGGAAACACCATATATTTT
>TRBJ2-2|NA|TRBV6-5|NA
CASSYRPNTGELFF
TGTGCCAGCAGTTACCGTCCGAACACCGGGGAGCTGTTTTTT
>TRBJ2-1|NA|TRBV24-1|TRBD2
CATSDPGTSGRYNEQFF
TGTGCCACCAGTGATCCCGGGACTAGCGGGCGCTACAATGAGCAGTTCTTC
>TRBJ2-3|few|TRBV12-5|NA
CASGLNWAYTDTQYF
TGTGCTAGTGGTTTGAATTGGGCATACACAGATACGCAGTATTTT
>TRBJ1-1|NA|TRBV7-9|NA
CASSYGHTEAFF
TGTGCCAGCAGCTATGGACACACTGAAGCTTTCTTT
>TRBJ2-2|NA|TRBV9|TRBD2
CASSVAIKPTSGKAGELFF
TGTGCCAGCAGCGTAGCCATTAAGCCGACTAGCGGGAAGGCCGGGGAGCTGTTTTTT
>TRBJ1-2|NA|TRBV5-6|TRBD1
CASSRGGQGLYGYTF
TGTGCCAGCAGCAGAGGGGGACAGGGCCTCTATGGCTACACCTTC
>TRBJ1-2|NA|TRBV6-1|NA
CASSDTVTGSYGYTF
TGTGCCAGCAGTGACACCGTCACAGGGTCCTATGGCTACACCTTC
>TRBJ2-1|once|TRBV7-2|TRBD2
CASSLAGGGALLEQFF
TGTGCCAGCAGCTTAGCGGGCGGGGGGGCCTTGCTTGAGCAGTTCTTC
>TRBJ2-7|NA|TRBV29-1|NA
CSVEIRMGRPYEQYF
TGCAGCGTTGAAATCCGGATGGGCCGGCCCTACGAGCAGTACTTC
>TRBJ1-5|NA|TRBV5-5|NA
CASSPGGNQPQHF
TGTGCCAGCAGCCCAGGGGGCAATCAGCCCCAGCATTTT
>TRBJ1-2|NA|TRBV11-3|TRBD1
CASSPLRGFGYGYTF
TGTGCCAGCAGCCCTCTCAGGGGGTTTGGCTATGGCTACACCTTC
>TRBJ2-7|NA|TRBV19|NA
CASNTYEQYF
TGTGCCAGTAACACCTACGAGCAGTACTTC
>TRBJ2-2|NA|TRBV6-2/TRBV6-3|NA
CASSYLRHTGELFF
TGTGCCAGCAGTTACCTCCGGCACACCGGGGAGCTGTTTTTT
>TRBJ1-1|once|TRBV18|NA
CASSSMIMNTEAFF
TGTGCCAGCTCTTCCATGATCATGAACACTGAAGCTTTCTTT
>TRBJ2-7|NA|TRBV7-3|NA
CASSSRRAGEQYF
TGTGCCAGCAGCTCTCGCCGGGCCGGGGAGCAGTACTTC
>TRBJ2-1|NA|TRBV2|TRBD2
CASKISGGVYEQFF
TGTGCCAGCAAGATAAGCGGGGGAGTGTATGAGCAGTTCTTC
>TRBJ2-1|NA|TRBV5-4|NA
CASSPSPSNEQFF
TGTGCCAGCAGCCCCAGCCCTAGCAATGAGCAGTTCTTC
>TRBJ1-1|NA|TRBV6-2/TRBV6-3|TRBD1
CASSKDRGLTEAFF
TGTGCCAGCAGTAAGGACAGGGGGCTGACTGAAGCTTTCTTT
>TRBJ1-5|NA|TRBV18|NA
CASSPLSYSNQPQHF
TGTGCCAGCTCCCCCCTGAGTTATAGCAATCAGCCCCAGCATTTT
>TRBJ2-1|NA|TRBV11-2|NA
CASSNGLTNEQFF
TGTGCCAGCAGCAACGGACTGACCAATGAGCAGTTCTTC
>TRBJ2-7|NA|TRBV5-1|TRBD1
CASSLEETGIYEQYF
TGCGCCAGCAGCTTGGAGGAGACAGGGATCTACGAGCAGTACTTC
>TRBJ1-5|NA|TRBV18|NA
CASSPSPGAQGFNQPQHF
TGTGCCAGCTCACCAAGCCCCGGGGCACAGGGATTCAATCAGCCCCAGCATTTT
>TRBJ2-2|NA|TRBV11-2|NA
CASSLVERGTGELFF
TGTGCCAGCAGCTTAGTCGAGAGGGGTACCGGGGAGCTGTTTTTT
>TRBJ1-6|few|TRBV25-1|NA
CASGSLGSPLHF
TGTGCCAGCGGGAGTCTTGGTTCACCCCTCCACTTT